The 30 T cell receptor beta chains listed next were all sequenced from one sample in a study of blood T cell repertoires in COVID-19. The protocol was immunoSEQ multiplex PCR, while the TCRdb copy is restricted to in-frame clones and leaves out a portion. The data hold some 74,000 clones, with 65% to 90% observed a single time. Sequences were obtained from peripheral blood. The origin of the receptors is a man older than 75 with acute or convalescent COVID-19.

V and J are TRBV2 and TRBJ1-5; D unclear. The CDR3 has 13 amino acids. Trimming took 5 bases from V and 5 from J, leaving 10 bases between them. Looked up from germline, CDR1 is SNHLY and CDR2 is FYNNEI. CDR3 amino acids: CASSQTQDQPQHF. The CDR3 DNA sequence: TGTGCCAGCAGTCAGACTCAAGATCAGCCCCAGCATTTT.

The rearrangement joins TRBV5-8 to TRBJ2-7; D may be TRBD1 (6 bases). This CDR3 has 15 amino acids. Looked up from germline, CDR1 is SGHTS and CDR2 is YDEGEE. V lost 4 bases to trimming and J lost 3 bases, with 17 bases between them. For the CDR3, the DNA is TGTGCCAGCAGCGTGGCCGGGACAATGATCTACGAGCAGTACTTC. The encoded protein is CASSVAGTMIYEQYF.

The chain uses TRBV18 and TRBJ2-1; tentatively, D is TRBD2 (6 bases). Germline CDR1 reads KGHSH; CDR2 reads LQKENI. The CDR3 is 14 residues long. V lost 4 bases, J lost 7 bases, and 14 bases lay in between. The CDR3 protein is CASSRRQGGNEQFF. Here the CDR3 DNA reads TGTGCCAGCTCACGCCGGCAGGGAGGAAATGAGCAGTTCTTC.

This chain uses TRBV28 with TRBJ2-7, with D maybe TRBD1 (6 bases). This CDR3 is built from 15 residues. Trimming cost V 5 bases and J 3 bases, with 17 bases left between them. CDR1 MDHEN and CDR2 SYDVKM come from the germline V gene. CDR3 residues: CASSPPATGHYEQYF. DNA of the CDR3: TGTGCCAGCAGTCCCCCTGCGACAGGCCACTACGAGCAGTACTTC. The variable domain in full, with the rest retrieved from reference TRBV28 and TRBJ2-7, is DVKVTQSSRYLVKRTGEKVFLECVQDMDHENMFWYRQDPGLGLRLIYFSYDVKMKEKGDIPEGYSVSREKKERFSLILESASTNQTSMYLCASSPPATGHYEQYFGPGTRLTVT.

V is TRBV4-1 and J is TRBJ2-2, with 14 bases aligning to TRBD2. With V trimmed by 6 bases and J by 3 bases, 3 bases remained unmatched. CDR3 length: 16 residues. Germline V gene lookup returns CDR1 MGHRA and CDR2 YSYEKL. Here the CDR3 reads CASRTSGGADTGELFF. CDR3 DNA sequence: TGCGCCAGCAGGACTAGCGGGGGGGCCGACACCGGGGAGCTGTTTTTT.

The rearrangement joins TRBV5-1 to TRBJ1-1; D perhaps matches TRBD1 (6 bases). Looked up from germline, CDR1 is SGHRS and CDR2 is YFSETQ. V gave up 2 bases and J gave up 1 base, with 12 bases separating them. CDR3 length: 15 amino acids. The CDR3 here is CASSFWGGSNTEAFF. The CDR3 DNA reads TGCGCCAGCAGCTTTTGGGGGGGCTCGAACACTGAAGCTTTCTTT.

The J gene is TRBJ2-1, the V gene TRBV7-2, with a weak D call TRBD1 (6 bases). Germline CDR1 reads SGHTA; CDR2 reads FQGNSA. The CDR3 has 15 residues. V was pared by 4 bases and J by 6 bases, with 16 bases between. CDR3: CASSSGSGATNEQFF. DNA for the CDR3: TGTGCCAGCAGCTCAGGGTCAGGGGCAACCAATGAGCAGTTCTTC.

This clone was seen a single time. The CDR3 region has the DNA TGTGCCAGCAGCTTAACCGCCGGGACAGGGGGCCATCGGGGCTACACCTTC. This translates into CASSLTAGTGGHRGYTF. V is TRBV7-3 and J is TRBJ1-2; 12 bases fit TRBD1. Per germline, CDR1 SGHTA and CDR2 FQGTGA. This CDR3 has 17 amino acids. After removal of 0 bases from V and 8 bases from J, the junction contained 10 bases not matched to a gene. Combining the CDR3 with reference TRBV7-3 and TRBJ1-2 gives the whole variable domain GAGVSQTPSNKVTEKGKYVELRCDPISGHTALYWYRQSLGQGPEFLIYFQGTGAADDSGLPNDRFFAVRPEGSVSTLKIQRTERGDSAVYLCASSLTAGTGGHRGYTFGSGTRLTVV.

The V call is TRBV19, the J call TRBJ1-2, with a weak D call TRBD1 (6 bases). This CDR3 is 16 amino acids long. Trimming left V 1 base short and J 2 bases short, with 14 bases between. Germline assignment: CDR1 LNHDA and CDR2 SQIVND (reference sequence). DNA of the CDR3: TGTGCCAGTAGTATAGCCGGCACAGGGTTGAACTATGGCTACACCTTC. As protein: CASSIAGTGLNYGYTF.

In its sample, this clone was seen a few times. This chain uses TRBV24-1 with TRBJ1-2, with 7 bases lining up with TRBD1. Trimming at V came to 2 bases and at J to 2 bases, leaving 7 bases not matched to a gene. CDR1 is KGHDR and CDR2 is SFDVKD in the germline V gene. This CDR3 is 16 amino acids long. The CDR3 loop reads CATSDSGLGGNYGYTF. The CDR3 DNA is TGTGCCACCAGTGATTCCGGGTTAGGGGGCAACTATGGCTACACCTTC.

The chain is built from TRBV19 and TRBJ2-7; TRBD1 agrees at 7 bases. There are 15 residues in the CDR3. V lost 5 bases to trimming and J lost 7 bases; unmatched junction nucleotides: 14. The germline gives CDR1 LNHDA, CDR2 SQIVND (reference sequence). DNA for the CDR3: TGTGCCAGTAGTGTCCGGGACAGCCCTCCGGGGGAGCAGTACTTC. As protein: CASSVRDSPPGEQYF. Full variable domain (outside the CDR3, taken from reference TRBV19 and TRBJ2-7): DGGITQSPKYLFRKEGQNVTLSCEQNLNHDAMYWYRQDPGQGLRLIYYSQIVNDFQKGDIAEGYSVSREKKESFPLTVTSAQKNPTAFYLCASSVRDSPPGEQYFGPGTRLTVT.

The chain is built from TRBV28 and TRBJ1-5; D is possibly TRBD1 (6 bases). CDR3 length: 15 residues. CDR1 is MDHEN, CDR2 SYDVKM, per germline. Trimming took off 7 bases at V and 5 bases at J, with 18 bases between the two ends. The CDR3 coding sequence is TGTGCCAGCACCCTATCACAGGGTGGGGATCAGCCCCAGCATTTT. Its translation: CASTLSQGGDQPQHF.

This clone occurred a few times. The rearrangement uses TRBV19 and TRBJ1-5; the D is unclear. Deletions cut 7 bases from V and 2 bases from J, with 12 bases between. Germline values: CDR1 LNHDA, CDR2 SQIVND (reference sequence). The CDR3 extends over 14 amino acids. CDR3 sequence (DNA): TGTGCCAGTAATGGGGAGTCAGGCAATCAGCCCCAGCATTTT. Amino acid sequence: CASNGESGNQPQHF.

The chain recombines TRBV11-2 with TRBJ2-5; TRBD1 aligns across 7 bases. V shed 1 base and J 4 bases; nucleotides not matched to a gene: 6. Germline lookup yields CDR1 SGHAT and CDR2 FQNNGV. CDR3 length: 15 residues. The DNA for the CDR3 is TGTGCCAGCAGCTTAGGCCTGACAGGGCCAGAGACCCAGTACTTC. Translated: CASSLGLTGPETQYF. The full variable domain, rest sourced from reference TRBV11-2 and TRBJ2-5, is EAGVAQSPRYKIIEKRQSVAFWCNPISGHATLYWYQQILGQGPKLLIQFQNNGVVDDSQLPKDRFSAERLKGVDSTLKIQPAKLEDSAVYLCASSLGLTGPETQYFGPGTRLLVL.

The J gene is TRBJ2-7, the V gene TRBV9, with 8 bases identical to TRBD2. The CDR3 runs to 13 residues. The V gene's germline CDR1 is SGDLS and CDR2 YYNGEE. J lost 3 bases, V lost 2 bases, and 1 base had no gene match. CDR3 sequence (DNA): TGTGCCAGCAGCGTGGGGACTAGCTACGAGCAGTACTTC. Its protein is CASSVGTSYEQYF.

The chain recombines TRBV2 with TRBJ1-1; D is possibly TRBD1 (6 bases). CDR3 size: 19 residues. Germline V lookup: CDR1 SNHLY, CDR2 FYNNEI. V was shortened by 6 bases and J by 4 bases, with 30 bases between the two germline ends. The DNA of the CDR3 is TGTGCCAGCAGCATGGCATACCACCTAGTGACAGGATCCGGCACTGAAGCTTTCTTT. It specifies CASSMAYHLVTGSGTEAFF.

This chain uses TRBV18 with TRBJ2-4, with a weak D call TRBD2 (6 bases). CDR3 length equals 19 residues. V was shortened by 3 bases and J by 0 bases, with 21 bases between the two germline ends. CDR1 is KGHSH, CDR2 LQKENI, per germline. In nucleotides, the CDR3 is TGTGCCAGCTCACCGGGACTCGGAGAAGGCTCTTTAGCCAAAAACATTCAGTACTTC. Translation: CASSPGLGEGSLAKNIQYF.

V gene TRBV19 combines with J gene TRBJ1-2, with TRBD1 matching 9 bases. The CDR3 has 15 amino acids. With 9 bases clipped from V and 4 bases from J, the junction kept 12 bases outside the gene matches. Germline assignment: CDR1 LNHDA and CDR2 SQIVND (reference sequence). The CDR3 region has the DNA TGTGCCAGCCGACCTCCGGGACAGGGAAGCTATGGCTACACCTTC. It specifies CASRPPGQGSYGYTF.

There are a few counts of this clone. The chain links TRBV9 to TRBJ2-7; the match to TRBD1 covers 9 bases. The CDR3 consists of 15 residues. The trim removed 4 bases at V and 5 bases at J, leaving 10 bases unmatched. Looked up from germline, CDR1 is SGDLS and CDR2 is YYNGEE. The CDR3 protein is CASSPQGALTNEQYF. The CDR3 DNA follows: TGTGCCAGCAGCCCACAGGGGGCGCTTACCAACGAGCAGTACTTC.

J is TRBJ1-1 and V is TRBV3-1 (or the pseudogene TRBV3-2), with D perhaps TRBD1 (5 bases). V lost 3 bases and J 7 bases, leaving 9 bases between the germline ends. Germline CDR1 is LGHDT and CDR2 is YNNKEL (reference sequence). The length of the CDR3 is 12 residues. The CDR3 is CASSHGGLEAFF. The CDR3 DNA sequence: TGTGCCAGCAGCCATGGGGGACTTGAAGCTTTCTTT.

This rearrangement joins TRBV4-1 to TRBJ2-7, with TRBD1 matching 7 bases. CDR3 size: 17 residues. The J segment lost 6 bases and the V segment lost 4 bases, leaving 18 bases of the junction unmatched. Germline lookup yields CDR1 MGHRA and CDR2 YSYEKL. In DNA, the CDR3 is TGCGCCAGCAGCCGCGGTTCAACCGGGACAGACCGCCTCGAGCAGTACTTC. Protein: CASSRGSTGTDRLEQYF.

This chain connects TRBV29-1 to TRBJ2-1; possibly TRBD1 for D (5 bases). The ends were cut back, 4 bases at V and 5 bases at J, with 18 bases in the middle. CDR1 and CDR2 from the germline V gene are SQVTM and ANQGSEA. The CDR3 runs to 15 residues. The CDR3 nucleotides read TGCAGCGTTGGTCTGGGCAGGGCGAAGGACAATGAGCAGTTCTTC. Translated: CSVGLGRAKDNEQFF.

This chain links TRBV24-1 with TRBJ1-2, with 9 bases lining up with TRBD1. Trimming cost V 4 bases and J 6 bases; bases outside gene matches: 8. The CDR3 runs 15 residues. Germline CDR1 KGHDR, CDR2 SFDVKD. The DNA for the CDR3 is TGTGCCACCAGTGAGTCGGGACAGGGTTTGGATGGCTACACCTTC. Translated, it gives CATSESGQGLDGYTF.

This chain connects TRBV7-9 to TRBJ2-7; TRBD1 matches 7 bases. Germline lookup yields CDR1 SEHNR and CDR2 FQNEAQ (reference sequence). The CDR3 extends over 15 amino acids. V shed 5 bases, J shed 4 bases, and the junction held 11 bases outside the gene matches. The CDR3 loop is CASSATGTVGYEQYF. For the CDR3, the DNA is TGTGCCAGCAGCGCTACCGGGACAGTGGGTTACGAGCAGTACTTC.

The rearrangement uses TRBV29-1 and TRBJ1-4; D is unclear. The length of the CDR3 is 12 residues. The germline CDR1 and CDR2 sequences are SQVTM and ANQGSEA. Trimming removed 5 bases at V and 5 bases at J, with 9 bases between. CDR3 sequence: CSVFSVNEKLFF. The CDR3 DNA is TGCAGCGTTTTTAGTGTCAATGAAAAACTGTTTTTT.

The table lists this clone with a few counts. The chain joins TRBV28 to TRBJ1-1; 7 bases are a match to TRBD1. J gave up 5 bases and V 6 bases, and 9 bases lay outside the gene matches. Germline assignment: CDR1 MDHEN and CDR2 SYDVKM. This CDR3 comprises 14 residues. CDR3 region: CASRGPPQGTEAFF. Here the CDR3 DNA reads TGTGCCAGCAGGGGACCCCCACAGGGGACTGAAGCTTTCTTT.

The CDR3 region has the DNA TGTGCCAGCAGGGCTCGACAGAGTAGCACAGATACGCAGTATTTT. The encoded protein is CASRARQSSTDTQYF. The rearrangement uses TRBV2 and TRBJ2-3, with D possibly TRBD1 on 5 matching bases. The CDR3 totals 15 residues. The germline CDR1 and CDR2 sequences are SNHLY and FYNNEI. V lost 6 bases, J lost 0 bases, and 13 bases lay in between.

The CDR3 bases are TGTGCCAGCAGTAGGACAGGGATGGGCTACACCTTC. It is translated as CASSRTGMGYTF. V and J are TRBV6-5 and TRBJ1-2; 8 bases map to TRBD1. The germline V gene encodes CDR1 MNHEY and CDR2 SVGAGI. The J segment lost 8 bases and the V segment lost 5 bases, leaving 4 bases of the junction unmatched. This CDR3 region has 12 residues.

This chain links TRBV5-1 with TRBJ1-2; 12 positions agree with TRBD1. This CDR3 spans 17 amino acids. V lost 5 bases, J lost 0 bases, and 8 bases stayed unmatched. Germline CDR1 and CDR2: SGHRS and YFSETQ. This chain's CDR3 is CASSSGTGGRSNYGYTF. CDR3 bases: TGCGCCAGCAGTTCCGGGACAGGGGGCCGGTCTAACTATGGCTACACCTTC.

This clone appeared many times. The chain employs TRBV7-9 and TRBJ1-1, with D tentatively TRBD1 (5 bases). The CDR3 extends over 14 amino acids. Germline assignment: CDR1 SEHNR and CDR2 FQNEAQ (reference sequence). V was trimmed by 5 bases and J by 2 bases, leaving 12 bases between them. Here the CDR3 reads CASSPWGGNTEAFF. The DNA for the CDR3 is TGTGCCAGCAGCCCCTGGGGGGGAAACACTGAAGCTTTCTTT.